This T cell receptor beta chain was obtained from a study of identical twins. Study conclusions and caveats: The authors noted that invariant MAIT and iNKT cells could partly confound zero-insertion analyses.

Trimming took off 11 bases at V and 3 bases at J, with 11 bases between the two ends. The CDR3 is 12 amino acids. This clonotype came up many times. Its antigen remains unidentified. TCRdb fed the 5' RACE reads into MiXCR, producing one record per CDR3 protein. The sample has some 500,000 distinct CDR3 sequences; around a tenth are singletons. This sample was also put to use in a study of yellow fever vaccine responses in identical twins.

The material sequenced was PBMCs. The rearrangement joins TRBV12-3 or TRBV12-4 to TRBJ2-1, with D hard to call. This TCR derives from a woman aged 18-29 years in good health. This CDR3 reads CAVLFGYNEQFF. The CDR3 DNA sequence: TGTGCCGTGCTATTCGGCTACAATGAGCAGTTCTTC.